The T cell receptor (beta chain) under discussion was sequenced for a study of CD8+ T cells in alopecia areata (dated by TCRdb to the late 2010s). For context, the study as a whole: The treated patients took part in an open-label pilot trial in which moderate-to-severe alopecia areata was treated with oral tofacitinib at 5 to 10 mg twice daily. The study used high-throughput TCRbeta sequencing to examine T cell clonal expansion in alopecia areata, in both the C3H/HeJ mouse model and human patients. TCRbeta CDR3 regions were amplified by immunoSEQ multiplex PCR using 35 Vbeta forward and 13 Jbeta reverse primers. Scalp clonality was compared among normal scalp (n=4), patchy alopecia areata scalp (n=8), and alopecia totalis/universalis scalp (n=8). Patients received tofacitinib for 6 to 18 months and were then followed off drug for 6 months to check for delayed response and recurrence. In humans, TCRbeta sequencing was performed on scalp tissue and on sorted CD4+ and CD8+ peripheral blood T cells from healthy controls and from patients with patchy or totalis/universalis alopecia areata. RNA was extracted with the PAXgene miRNA kit for fixed scalp, the miRNeasy kit for PBMCs, and the RNeasy kit for mouse skin. Biopsies were taken from tofacitinib-treated patients at baseline and again at 4 and 24 weeks into treatment, and several of those patients also had a later scalp biopsy.

Interpreted using the paper, the time point label stands for: baseline before oral tofacitinib. Lesional scalp punch biopsies and peripheral blood were collected from alopecia areata patients. PBMCs were separated by density centrifugation and stained for CD3, CD4 and CD8, after which CD4+ and CD8+ T cells were sorted on a FACSAria. Broader findings and caveats from the paper: Compared with normal scalp, lesional scalp had higher clonality and more expanded CD8+ clones, particularly in alopecia totalis/universalis, a pattern that suggests antigenic drive. Unlike mouse skin, where gammadelta T cells dominate, normal human skin contains resident alphabeta T cells that get sequenced too, which complicates analysis of the scalp TCR repertoire. TCR sequences shared between patients were less clear than in mice, possibly partly because of HLA diversity in the patient population.

In regard to this clone: Its antigen is currently not known. Base qualities are not recorded, but no much larger clone differs from it by a single base. At the DNA level, this CDR3 is encoded by other sequences in the same sample as well.

The receptor library was made with the immunoSEQ multiplex PCR assay. To provide template for TCR sequencing, every sample had RNA extracted and reverse transcribed into cDNA. First-strand cDNA was synthesized with SuperScript III using a 2:1 mix of oligo-dT and random hexamers. A synthetic immune receptor repertoire was used to gauge amplification bias, and whatever bias remained was removed computationally. The source study handled its data this way. Raw reads were preprocessed to remove errors, and CDR3 was defined by IMGT conventions from the conserved cysteine to phenylalanine. To get clonality, Shannon entropy was normalized by log2 of the number of productive unique TCRs and the result was subtracted from 1. Scalp TCRbeta sequences were cross-referenced with sorted blood CD4 and CD8 repertoires so that the CD4 or CD8 identity of scalp clones could be inferred. What TCRdb holds here is the immuneACCESS table cut down to in-frame rearrangements. Part of the clones is not present; checked against another copy, under half of the missing clones reflect an unresolved V gene, and the others are unexplained. V, J and clone size were drawn from that table, and D and trimming were deduced from the DNA. This sample is represented by 150,000 to 200,000 clones; about 72% of them were singletons. The ten largest clones represent approximately 10% of the sample.

V loses 3 bases of germline sequence and J loses 6 bases, and the interval between the two ends is 4 bases. The CDR3 goes from the cysteine to the phenylalanine over 11 residues. Here the CDR3 DNA is all that survives: 33 bases in frame from base 1. The germline V gene specifies MGHRA as CDR1 and YSYEKL as CDR2. The source is a human donor with alopecia areata. The chain was built from TRBV4-1 and TRBJ2-3; no D segment can be confidently identified. The sequencing here drew on CD8+ T cells sorted from blood, taken at week 0. CDR3 protein: CASSQADTQYF. In nucleotides, the sequence is TGCGCCAGCAGCCAGGCGGATACGCAGTATTTT.